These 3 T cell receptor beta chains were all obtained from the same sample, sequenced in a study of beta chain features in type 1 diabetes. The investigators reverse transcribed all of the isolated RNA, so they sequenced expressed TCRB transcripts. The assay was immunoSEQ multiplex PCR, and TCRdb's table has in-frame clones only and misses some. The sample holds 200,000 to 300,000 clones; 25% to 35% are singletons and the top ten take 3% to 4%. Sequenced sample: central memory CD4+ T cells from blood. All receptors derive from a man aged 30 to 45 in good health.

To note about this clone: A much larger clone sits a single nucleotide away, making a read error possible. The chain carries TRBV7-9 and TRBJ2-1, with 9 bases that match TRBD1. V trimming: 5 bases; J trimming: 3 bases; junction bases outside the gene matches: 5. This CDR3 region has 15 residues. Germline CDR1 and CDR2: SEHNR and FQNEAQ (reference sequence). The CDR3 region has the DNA TGTGCCAGCAGCCTCGGGACAGGGAACTACAATGAGCAGTTCTTC. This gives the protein CASSLGTGNYNEQFF.

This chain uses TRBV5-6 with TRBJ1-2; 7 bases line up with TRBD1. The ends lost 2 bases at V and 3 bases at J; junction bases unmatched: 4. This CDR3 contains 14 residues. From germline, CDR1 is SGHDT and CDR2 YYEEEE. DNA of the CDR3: TGTGCCAGCAGCTTCCGAGGGGGCTACTATGGCTACACCTTC. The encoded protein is CASSFRGGYYGYTF.

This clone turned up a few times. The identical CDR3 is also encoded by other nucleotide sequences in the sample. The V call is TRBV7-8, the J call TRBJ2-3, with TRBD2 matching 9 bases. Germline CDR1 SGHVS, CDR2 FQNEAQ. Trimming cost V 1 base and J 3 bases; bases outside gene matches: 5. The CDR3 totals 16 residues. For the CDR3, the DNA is TGTGCCAGCAGCTTAGTCGATAGCGGGGGAACAGATACGCAGTATTTT. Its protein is CASSLVDSGGTDTQYF.